The 18 T cell receptor beta chains in this list originate from one sample, sequenced in a study of cytomegalovirus exposure and HLA in healthy donors. 13 Jbeta primers and 60 Vbeta primers were used for the PCR. The repertoire was sequenced with immunoSEQ multiplex PCR; TCRdb's copy has only in-frame clones and lacks some. The sample has 40,000 to 55,000 clones. Sequences were obtained from PBMCs. These receptor sequences come from a male donor in good health and CMV-seropositive.

The rearrangement links TRBV6-1 to TRBJ2-1; 11 bases are shared with TRBD1. CDR3 size: 15 residues. V lost 6 bases and J lost 5; bases outside the gene matches: 6. CDR1 MNHNS and CDR2 SASEGT come from the germline V gene. The CDR3 region is CASRGGGQGDNEQFF. CDR3 coding DNA: TGTGCCAGCAGAGGGGGGGGACAGGGGGACAATGAGCAGTTCTTC.

The genes are TRBV5-6 and TRBJ2-7, with TRBD1 identical over 10 bases. The CDR3 spans 14 residues. Germline CDR1 and CDR2: SGHDT and YYEEEE. The V and J ends lost 5 bases and 1 base, in that order; junction bases with no gene match: 3. CDR3 DNA: TGTGCCAGCAGACGGACAGGGGGGTCCTACGAGCAGTACTTC. Amino acid sequence: CASRRTGGSYEQYF.

The chain links TRBV6-5 to TRBJ2-1, with D possibly being TRBD2 (6 bases). Germline V CDR1 and CDR2: MNHEY, SVGAGI. V was pared by 0 bases and J by 5 bases, with 14 bases between. The CDR3 is 16 residues long. CDR3 residues: CASSYSRGNPHNEQFF. DNA for the CDR3: TGTGCCAGCAGTTACTCGCGGGGAAACCCACACAATGAGCAGTTCTTC.

V gene TRBV6-4 combines with J gene TRBJ2-1; 8 nucleotides align to TRBD1. Trimming at V came to 3 bases and at J to 2 bases, leaving 6 bases not matched to a gene. This CDR3 is built from 16 residues. In germline, CDR1 is MRHNA, CDR2 SNTAGT. Here the CDR3 DNA reads TGTGCCAGCAGTGAGTCGACAGGGGCCCCCTACAATGAGCAGTTCTTC. It codes for CASSESTGAPYNEQFF.

The rearrangement links TRBV28 to TRBJ2-6; the D is unclear. Trimming stripped 2 bases from V and 0 bases from J, with 5 bases between. This CDR3 contains 15 residues. Germline loops: CDR1 MDHEN, CDR2 SYDVKM. DNA for the CDR3: TGTGCCAGCAGTTTACCCGGCTCTGGGGCCAACGTCCTGACTTTC. Translated, it gives CASSLPGSGANVLTF.

The V and J genes are TRBV2 and TRBJ2-2; 7 bases match TRBD1. The CDR3 runs to 12 residues. Germline V lookup: CDR1 SNHLY, CDR2 FYNNEI. J gave up 6 bases and V 6 bases, and 1 base lay outside the gene matches. CDR3 in DNA: TGTGCCAGCAGCGGGACAGCCGGGGAGCTGTTTTTT. This encodes CASSGTAGELFF. The full variable domain, rest sourced from reference TRBV2 and TRBJ2-2, is EPEVTQTPSHQVTQMGQEVILRCVPISNHLYFYWYRQILGQKVEFLVSFYNNEISEKSEIFDDQFSVERPDGSNFTLKIRSTKLEDSAMYFCASSGTAGELFFGEGSRLTVL.

The rearrangement uses TRBV5-4 and TRBJ2-5; 8 bases are a match to TRBD2. The V gene's germline CDR1 is SGHNT and CDR2 YYREEE (reference sequence). The CDR3 consists of 15 residues. Trimming removed 9 bases from V and 1 base from J; junction bases left unmatched: 11. The CDR3 coding sequence is TGTGCCACCCACCCGGGGGGGAGCCCCCAAGAGACCCAGTACTTC. This encodes CATHPGGSPQETQYF.

The gene calls are TRBV27 and TRBJ1-2; D ambiguous. Germline assignment: CDR1 MNHEY and CDR2 SMNVEV (reference sequence). The CDR3 length is 13 residues. The germline V and J ends were trimmed by 5 bases and 3 bases, with 10 bases remaining between them. The CDR3 spells CASSDGSHYGYTF. The CDR3 bases are TGTGCCAGCAGTGACGGGTCTCACTATGGCTACACCTTC.

The chain has TRBV2 and TRBJ1-1; no clear D. Germline CDR1 is SNHLY and CDR2 is FYNNEI. The CDR3 sequence is 13 residues long. V dropped 1 base and J dropped 3 bases, with 6 bases sitting between them. CDR3 sequence: CASSEVTYTEAFF. CDR3 in DNA: TGTGCCAGCAGTGAAGTGACATACACTGAAGCTTTCTTT.

The chain employs TRBV4-3 and TRBJ1-4, with D perhaps matching TRBD1 (5 bases). Trimming removed 2 bases at V and 4 bases at J, with 11 bases between. The V gene's germline CDR1 is LGHNA and CDR2 YSLEER. The CDR3 is 15 residues long. In DNA, the CDR3 is TGCGCCAGCAGCCAAACCCAGGGAAATAATGAAAAACTGTTTTTT. Translation gives CASSQTQGNNEKLFF.

The rearrangement links TRBV7-9 to TRBJ1-1; maybe TRBD1 (5 bases). The germline V gene encodes CDR1 SEHNR and CDR2 FQNEAQ (reference sequence). Trimming took 6 bases from V and 4 from J, leaving 27 bases between them. The CDR3 is 18 amino acids. The CDR3 DNA reads as TGTGCCAGCAGTCACAGAGAGGCAGGGCGCGTCTGGAGCACTGAAGCTTTCTTT. This encodes CASSHREAGRVWSTEAFF. Combining the CDR3 with reference TRBV7-9 and TRBJ1-1 gives the whole variable domain DTGVSQNPRHKITKRGQNVTFRCDPISEHNRLYWYRQTLGQGPEFLTYFQNEAQLEKSRLLSDRFSAERPKGSFSTLEIQRTEQGDSAMYLCASSHREAGRVWSTEAFFGQGTRLTVV.

This chain connects TRBV28 to TRBJ1-1; 8 bases align to TRBD1. The CDR3 extends over 14 amino acids. J lost 4 bases, V lost 4 bases, and 5 bases had no gene match. Germline assignment: CDR1 MDHEN and CDR2 SYDVKM. The CDR3 region has the DNA TGTGCCAGCAGTTCCCTCGGACAGGGCACTGAAGCTTTCTTT. Translation: CASSSLGQGTEAFF.

This chain links TRBV2 with TRBJ2-2; the D gene is possibly TRBD2 (7 bases). V lost 8 bases, J lost 0 bases, and 10 bases lay in between. The length of the CDR3 is 14 residues. CDR1 is SNHLY, CDR2 FYNNEI, per germline. CDR3: CASGGGANTGELFF. CDR3 nucleotide sequence: TGTGCCAGCGGAGGGGGGGCGAACACCGGGGAGCTGTTTTTT.

V is TRBV6-5 and J is TRBJ1-2; D is unclear. V lost 0 bases, J lost 10 bases, and 15 bases lay in between. The CDR3 consists of 14 residues. Germline V lookup: CDR1 MNHEY, CDR2 SVGAGI. CDR3 residues: CASSYSTQSHAYTF. As DNA, the CDR3 is TGTGCCAGCAGTTACTCGACTCAATCCCATGCCTACACCTTC.

The V call is TRBV19, the J call TRBJ2-1; tentative D call: TRBD2 (5 bases). There are 12 residues in the CDR3. The V end lost 3 bases, the J end lost 7 bases, and 7 bases lay between the germline ends. Germline CDR1 LNHDA, CDR2 SQIVND (reference sequence). CDR3 amino acids: CASSIGVNEQFF. The DNA of the CDR3 is TGTGCCAGTAGTATCGGGGTTAATGAGCAGTTCTTC.

The chain recombines TRBV7-9 with TRBJ2-2; 9 bases fit TRBD1. CDR1 is SEHNR, CDR2 FQNEAQ, per germline (reference sequence). This CDR3 is built from 17 residues. V dropped 1 base and J dropped 4; count of bases not matched to a gene: 7. CDR3 nucleotides: TGTGCCAGCAGCTTAGGATCCGGGACAGGGCCCACCGGGGAGCTGTTTTTT. It translates to CASSLGSGTGPTGELFF. The variable domain in full, completed from reference TRBV7-9 and TRBJ2-2, reads DTGVSQNPRHKITKRGQNVTFRCDPISEHNRLYWYRQTLGQGPEFLTYFQNEAQLEKSRLLSDRFSAERPKGSFSTLEIQRTEQGDSAMYLCASSLGSGTGPTGELFFGEGSRLTVL.

The chain combines TRBV7-9 with TRBJ1-1; D remains unclear. V was trimmed by 5 bases and J by 4 bases, leaving 14 bases between them. The CDR3 has 14 residues. Germline loops: CDR1 SEHNR, CDR2 FQNEAQ (reference sequence). In nucleotides, the CDR3 is TGTGCCAGCAGCAAGCGTGAGGGAAGCACTGAAGCTTTCTTT. Translation gives CASSKREGSTEAFF.

V is TRBV4-3 and J is TRBJ2-7; 9 positions agree with TRBD2. In germline, CDR1 is LGHNA, CDR2 YSLEER. The CDR3 runs 15 residues. V lost 0 bases and J lost 4; bases outside the gene matches: 4. CDR3 sequence: CASSQETSGVYEQYF. The CDR3 nucleotides read TGCGCCAGCAGCCAAGAGACTAGCGGAGTATACGAGCAGTACTTC.